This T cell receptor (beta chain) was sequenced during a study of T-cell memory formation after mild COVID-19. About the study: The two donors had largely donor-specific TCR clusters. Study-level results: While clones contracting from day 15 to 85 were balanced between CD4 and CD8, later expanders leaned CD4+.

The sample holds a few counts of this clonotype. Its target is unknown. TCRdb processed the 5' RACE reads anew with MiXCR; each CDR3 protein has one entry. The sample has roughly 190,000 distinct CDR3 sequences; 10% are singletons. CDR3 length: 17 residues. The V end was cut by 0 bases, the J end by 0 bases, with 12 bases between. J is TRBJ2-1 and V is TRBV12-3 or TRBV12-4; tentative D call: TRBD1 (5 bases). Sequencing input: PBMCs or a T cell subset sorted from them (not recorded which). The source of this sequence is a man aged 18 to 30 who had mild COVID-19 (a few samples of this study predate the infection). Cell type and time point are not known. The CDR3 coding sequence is TGTGCCAGCAGTTTAGCTCTCAACAGGCGCTCCTACAATGAGCAGTTCTTC. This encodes CASSLALNRRSYNEQFF.